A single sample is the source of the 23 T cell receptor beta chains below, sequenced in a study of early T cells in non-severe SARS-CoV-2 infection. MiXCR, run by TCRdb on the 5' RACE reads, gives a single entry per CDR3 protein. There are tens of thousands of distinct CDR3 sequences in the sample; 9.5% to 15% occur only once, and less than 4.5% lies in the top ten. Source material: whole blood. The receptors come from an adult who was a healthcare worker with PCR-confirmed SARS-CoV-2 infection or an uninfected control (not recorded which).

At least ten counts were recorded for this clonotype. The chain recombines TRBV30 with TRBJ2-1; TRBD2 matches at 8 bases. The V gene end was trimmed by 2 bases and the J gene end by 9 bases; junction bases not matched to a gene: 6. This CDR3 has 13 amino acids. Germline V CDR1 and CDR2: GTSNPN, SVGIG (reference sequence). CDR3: CAWSQREGPEQFF. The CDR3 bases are TGTGCCTGGAGTCAACGGGAGGGCCCTGAGCAGTTCTTC.

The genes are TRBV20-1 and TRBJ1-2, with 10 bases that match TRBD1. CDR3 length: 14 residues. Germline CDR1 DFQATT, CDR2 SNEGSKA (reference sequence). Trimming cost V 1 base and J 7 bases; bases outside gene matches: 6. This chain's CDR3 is CSARAPGQGFGYTF. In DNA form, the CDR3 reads TGCAGTGCTAGAGCCCCGGGACAGGGGTTTGGCTACACCTTC.

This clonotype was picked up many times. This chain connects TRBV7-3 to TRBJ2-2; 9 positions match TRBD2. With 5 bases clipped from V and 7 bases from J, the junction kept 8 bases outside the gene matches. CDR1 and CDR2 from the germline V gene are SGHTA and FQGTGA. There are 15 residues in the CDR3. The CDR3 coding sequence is TGTGCCAGCAGCATTCATAGCGGGAGTGGCGGGGAGCTGTTTTTT. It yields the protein CASSIHSGSGGELFF.

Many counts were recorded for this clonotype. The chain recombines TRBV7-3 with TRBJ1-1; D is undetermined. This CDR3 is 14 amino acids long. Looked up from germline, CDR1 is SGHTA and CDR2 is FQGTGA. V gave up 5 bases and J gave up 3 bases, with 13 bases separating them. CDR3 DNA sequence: TGTGCCAGCAGCCCACACATGGGAGACACTGAAGCTTTCTTT. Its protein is CASSPHMGDTEAFF.

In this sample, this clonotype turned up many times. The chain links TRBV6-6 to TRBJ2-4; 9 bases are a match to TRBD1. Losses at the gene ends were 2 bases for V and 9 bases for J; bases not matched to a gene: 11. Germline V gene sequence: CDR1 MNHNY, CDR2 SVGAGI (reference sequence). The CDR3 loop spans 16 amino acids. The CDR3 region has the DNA TGTGCCAGCAGTTACACCGGGACAGGGAGGAGTACCATTCAGTACTTC. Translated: CASSYTGTGRSTIQYF.

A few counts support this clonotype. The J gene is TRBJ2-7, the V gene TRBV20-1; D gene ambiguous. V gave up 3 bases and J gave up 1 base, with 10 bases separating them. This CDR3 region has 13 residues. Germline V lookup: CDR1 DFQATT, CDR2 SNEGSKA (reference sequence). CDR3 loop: CSASPTPSYEQYF. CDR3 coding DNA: TGCAGTGCTAGCCCGACACCTTCCTACGAGCAGTACTTC.

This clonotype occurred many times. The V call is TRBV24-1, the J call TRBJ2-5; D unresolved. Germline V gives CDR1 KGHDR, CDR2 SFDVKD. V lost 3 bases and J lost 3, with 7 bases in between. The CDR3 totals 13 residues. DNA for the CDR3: TGTGCCACCAGTGATGGCAGAGAAGAGACCCAGTACTTC. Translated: CATSDGREETQYF.

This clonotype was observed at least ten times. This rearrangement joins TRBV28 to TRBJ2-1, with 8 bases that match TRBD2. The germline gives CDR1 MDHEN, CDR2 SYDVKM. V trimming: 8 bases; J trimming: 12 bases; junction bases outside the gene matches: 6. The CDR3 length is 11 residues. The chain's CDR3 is CASAMGLGQFF. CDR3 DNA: TGTGCCAGCGCGATGGGACTAGGGCAGTTCTTC.

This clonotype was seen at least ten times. The CDR3 DNA reads TGCAGTGCTAGAGAAGGGACCACAAACACTGAAGCTTTCTTT. Translating gives CSAREGTTNTEAFF. The chain recombines TRBV20-1 with TRBJ1-1; the D gene is possibly TRBD1 (5 bases). Germline V gene lookup returns CDR1 DFQATT and CDR2 SNEGSKA (reference sequence). V gave up 0 bases and J gave up 2 bases, with 10 bases separating them. CDR3 length: 14 residues.

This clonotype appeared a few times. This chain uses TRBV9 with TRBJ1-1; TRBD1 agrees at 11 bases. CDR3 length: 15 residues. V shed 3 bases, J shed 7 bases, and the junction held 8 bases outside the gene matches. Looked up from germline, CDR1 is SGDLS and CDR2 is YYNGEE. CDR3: CASSAGDRGFDEAFF. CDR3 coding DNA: TGTGCCAGCAGCGCGGGGGACAGGGGGTTCGATGAAGCTTTCTTT.

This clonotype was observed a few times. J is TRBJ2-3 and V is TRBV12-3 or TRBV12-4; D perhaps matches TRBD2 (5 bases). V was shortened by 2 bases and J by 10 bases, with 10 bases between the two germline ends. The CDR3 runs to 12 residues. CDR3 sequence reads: CASSLSLAPQYF. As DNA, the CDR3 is TGTGCCAGCAGTTTAAGCCTAGCACCGCAGTATTTT.

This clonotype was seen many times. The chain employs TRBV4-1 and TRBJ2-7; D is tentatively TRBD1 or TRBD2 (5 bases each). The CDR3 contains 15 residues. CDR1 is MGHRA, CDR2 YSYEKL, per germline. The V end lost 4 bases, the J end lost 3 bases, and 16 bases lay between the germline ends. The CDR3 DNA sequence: TGCGCCAGCAGCCGCCAAGCGCGAGGGGACTACGAGCAGTACTTC. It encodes CASSRQARGDYEQYF.

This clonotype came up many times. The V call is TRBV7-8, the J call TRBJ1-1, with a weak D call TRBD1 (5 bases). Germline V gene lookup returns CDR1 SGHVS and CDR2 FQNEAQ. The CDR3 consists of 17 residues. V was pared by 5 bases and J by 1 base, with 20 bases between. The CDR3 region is CASSVPGLMMPNTEAFF. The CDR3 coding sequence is TGTGCCAGCAGCGTCCCGGGACTCATGATGCCGAACACTGAAGCTTTCTTT. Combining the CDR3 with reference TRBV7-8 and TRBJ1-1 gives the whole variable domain GAGVSQSPRYKVAKRGQDVALRCDPISGHVSLFWYQQALGQGPEFLTYFQNEAQLDKSGLPSDRFFAERPEGSVSTLKIQRTQQEDSAVYLCASSVPGLMMPNTEAFFGQGTRLTVV.

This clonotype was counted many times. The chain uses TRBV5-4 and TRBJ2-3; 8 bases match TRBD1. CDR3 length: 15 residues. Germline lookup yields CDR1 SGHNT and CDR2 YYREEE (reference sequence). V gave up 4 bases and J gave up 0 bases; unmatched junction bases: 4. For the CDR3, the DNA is TGTGCCAGCAGCGAGGGACAGGCGAGCACAGATACGCAGTATTTT. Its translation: CASSEGQASTDTQYF.

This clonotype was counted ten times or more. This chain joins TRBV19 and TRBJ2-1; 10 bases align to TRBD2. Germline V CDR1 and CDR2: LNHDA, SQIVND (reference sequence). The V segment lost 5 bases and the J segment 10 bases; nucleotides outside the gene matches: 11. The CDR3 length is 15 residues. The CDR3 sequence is CASSRLGTSALEQFF. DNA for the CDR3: TGTGCCAGTAGTCGGTTGGGGACTAGCGCCTTGGAGCAGTTCTTC.

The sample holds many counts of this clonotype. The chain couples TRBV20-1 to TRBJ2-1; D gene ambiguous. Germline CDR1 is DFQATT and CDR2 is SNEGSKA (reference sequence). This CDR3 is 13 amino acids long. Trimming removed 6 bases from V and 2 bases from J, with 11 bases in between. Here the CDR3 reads CSAPGLAYNEQFF. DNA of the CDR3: TGCAGTGCCCCGGGTCTCGCCTACAATGAGCAGTTCTTC.

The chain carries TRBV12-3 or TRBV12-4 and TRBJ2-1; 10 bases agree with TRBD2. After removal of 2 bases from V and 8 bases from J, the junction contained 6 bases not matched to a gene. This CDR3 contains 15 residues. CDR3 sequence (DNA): TGTGCCAGCAGTTTAAGGCTAGCGGGAGTGGATGAGCAGTTCTTC. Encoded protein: CASSLRLAGVDEQFF.

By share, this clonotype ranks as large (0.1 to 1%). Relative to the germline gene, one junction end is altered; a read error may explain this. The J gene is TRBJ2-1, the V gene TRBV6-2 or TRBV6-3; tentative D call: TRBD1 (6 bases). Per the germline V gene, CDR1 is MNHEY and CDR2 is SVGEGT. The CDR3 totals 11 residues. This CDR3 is CASSLDRNKIF. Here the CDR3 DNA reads TGTGCCAGCAGCCTCGACAGGAATAAGATCTTC.

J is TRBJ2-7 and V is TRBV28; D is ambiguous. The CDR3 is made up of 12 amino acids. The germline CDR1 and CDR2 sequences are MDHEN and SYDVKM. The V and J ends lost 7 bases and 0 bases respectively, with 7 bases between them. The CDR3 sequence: CASKQSSYEQYF. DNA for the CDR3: TGTGCCAGCAAACAGAGCTCCTACGAGCAGTACTTC. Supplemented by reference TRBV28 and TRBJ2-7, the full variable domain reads DVKVTQSSRYLVKRTGEKVFLECVQDMDHENMFWYRQDPGLGLRLIYFSYDVKMKEKGDIPEGYSVSREKKERFSLILESASTNQTSMYLCASKQSSYEQYFGPGTRLTVT.

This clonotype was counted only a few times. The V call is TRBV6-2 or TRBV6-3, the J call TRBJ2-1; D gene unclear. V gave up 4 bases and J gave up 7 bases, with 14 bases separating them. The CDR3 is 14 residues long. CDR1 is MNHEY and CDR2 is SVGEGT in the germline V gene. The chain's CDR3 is CASSLDRNRNEQFF. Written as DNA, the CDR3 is TGTGCCAGCAGTTTGGATAGAAATAGGAATGAGCAGTTCTTC.

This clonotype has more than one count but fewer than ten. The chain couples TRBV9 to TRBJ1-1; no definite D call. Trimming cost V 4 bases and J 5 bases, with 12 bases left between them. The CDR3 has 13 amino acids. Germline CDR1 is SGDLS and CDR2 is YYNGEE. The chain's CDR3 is CASSITGVTEAFF. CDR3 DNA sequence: TGTGCCAGCAGCATTACCGGTGTAACTGAAGCTTTCTTT.

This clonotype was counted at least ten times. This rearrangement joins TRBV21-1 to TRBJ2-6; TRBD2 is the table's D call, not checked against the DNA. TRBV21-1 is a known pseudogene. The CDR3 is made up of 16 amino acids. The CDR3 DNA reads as TGTGCCAGCAGCTCAGGACTGCTCTCTGGGGCCAACGTCCTGACTTTC. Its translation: CASSSGLLSGANVLTF.

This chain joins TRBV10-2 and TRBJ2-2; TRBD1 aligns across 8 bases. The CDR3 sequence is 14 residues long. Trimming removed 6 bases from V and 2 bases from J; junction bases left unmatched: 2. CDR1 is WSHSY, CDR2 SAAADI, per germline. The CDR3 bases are TGCGCCAGCAGGACAGGGGTAAACACCGGGGAGCTGTTTTTT. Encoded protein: CASRTGVNTGELFF.